This paragraph covers one TCR beta chain sequence. The source of the sample is a study of blood T cell repertoires in COVID-19. TCRdb keeps only in-frame clones here, not all; method: immunoSEQ multiplex PCR. The sample holds about 230,000 clones, approximately 89% seen once. The TCR was taken from a woman aged 25 to 45 with acute COVID-19. The sequencing sample was made of PBMCs or T cells enriched from blood (not recorded which).

The CDR3 sequence: CASSTLAGGLEQFF. In DNA, the CDR3 is TGTGCCAGTAGTACGTTAGCGGGGGGGCTAGAGCAGTTCTTC. The genes are TRBV19 and TRBJ2-1; 11 bases are a match to TRBD2. The V and J ends lost 4 bases and 10 bases, in that order; junction bases with no gene match: 6. Per the germline V gene, CDR1 is LNHDA and CDR2 is SQIVND (reference sequence). This CDR3 contains 14 residues.